The 14 T cell receptor beta chains below all came from one sample that was sequenced in a study of Ad26.COV2.S vaccination and SARS-CoV-2 variants. Sequencing was performed with immunoSEQ multiplex PCR; in TCRdb, only in-frame clones are kept and a portion is missing. The sample has about 350,000 clones; around 86% are singletons. Noted treatment: roughly 18 received Ad26.COV2.S at low or high dose, single or two shots; roughly five received placebo; per-sample allocation not given. Sampling was done on day 63 after the first vaccine or placebo injection. The starting material was peripheral blood, obtained in a trial of Ad26.COV2.S vaccine versus placebo. The receptors shown here come from a person aged 18 to 59 who received the Ad26.COV2.S COVID-19 vaccine or a placebo.

This chain joins TRBV28 and TRBJ2-7, with no clear D. From germline, CDR1 is MDHEN and CDR2 SYDVKM. The V and J ends lost 2 bases and 5 bases respectively, with 7 bases between them. This CDR3 comprises 12 residues. The CDR3 region is CASSLLSDEQYF. The CDR3 nucleotides read TGTGCCAGCAGTTTACTGTCAGACGAGCAGTACTTC.

This chain uses TRBV6-4 with TRBJ1-1; TRBD1 matches 7 bases. V trimming: 6 bases; J trimming: 4 bases; junction bases outside the gene matches: 5. The CDR3 sequence is 13 residues long. Germline assignment: CDR1 MRHNA and CDR2 SNTAGT. This CDR3 reads CASSDREGTEAFF. The CDR3 coding sequence is TGTGCCAGCAGCGACAGGGAGGGCACTGAAGCTTTCTTT.

Here the CDR3 DNA reads TGTGCCAGCTCAAGGACATACGACTCTGGAAACACCATATATTTT. Its protein is CASSRTYDSGNTIYF. The chain couples TRBV18 to TRBJ1-3; the D gene is possibly TRBD1 (5 bases). Germline V gene data show CDR1 as KGHSH and CDR2 as LQKENI. Trimming stripped 5 bases from V and 0 bases from J, with 11 bases between. This CDR3 contains 15 residues.

This clone has only one observation. The chain couples TRBV5-1 to TRBJ2-3; D not certain. The CDR3 is 16 residues long. Germline V gives CDR1 SGHRS, CDR2 YFSETQ. V was cut by 2 bases and J by 3 bases, with 16 bases left in between. The CDR3 region has the DNA TGCGCCAGCAGCTTACCCTCCCGGGCCGAAACAGATACGCAGTATTTT. Its translation: CASSLPSRAETDTQYF. Combining the CDR3 with reference TRBV5-1 and TRBJ2-3 gives the whole variable domain KAGVTQTPRYLIKTRGQQVTLSCSPISGHRSVSWYQQTPGQGLQFLFEYFSETQRNKGNFPGRFSGRQFSNSRSEMNVSTLELGDSALYLCASSLPSRAETDTQYFGPGTRLTVL.

The V call is TRBV7-8, the J call TRBJ1-1, with TRBD1 matching over 7 bases. Germline V gives CDR1 SGHVS, CDR2 FQNEAQ. This CDR3 region has 14 residues. V dropped 5 bases and J dropped 4; count of bases not matched to a gene: 7. In nucleotides, the CDR3 is TGTGCCAGCAGCCCAGGACAGGCGACCACTGAAGCTTTCTTT. Its translation is CASSPGQATTEAFF.

This sequence joins TRBV27 and TRBJ1-1; 8 bases match TRBD1. The CDR3 loop spans 15 amino acids. Germline V gene data show CDR1 as MNHEY and CDR2 as SMNVEV (reference sequence). V was pared by 2 bases and J by 1 base, with 3 bases of the junction left unmatched. CDR3 DNA: TGTGCCAGCAGTTTAAAAGGGACAGGGAACACTGAAGCTTTCTTT. It specifies CASSLKGTGNTEAFF.

The chain recombines TRBV19 with TRBJ1-1, with 7 bases matching TRBD1. The junction had 10 bases not matched to a gene; V was cut back by 3 bases and J by 9 bases. Germline CDR1 reads LNHDA; CDR2 reads SQIVND (reference sequence). The CDR3 is made up of 14 amino acids. The CDR3 spells CASSIGPQGRKAFF. The CDR3 DNA sequence: TGTGCCAGTAGTATTGGGCCACAGGGGAGGAAAGCTTTCTTT.

The chain uses TRBV6-5 and TRBJ1-1; D gene uncertain. V was pared by 6 bases and J by 5 bases, with 16 bases between. This CDR3 region has 14 residues. CDR1 and CDR2 (germline): MNHEY, SVGAGI. CDR3 DNA sequence: TGTGCCAGCAGGGAGCTTCTTATGAGGACTGAAGCTTTCTTT. Its translation: CASRELLMRTEAFF.

This clone has only a few counts. V and J are TRBV6-6 and TRBJ1-3, with D unclear. The CDR3 is 17 amino acids. Germline assignment: CDR1 MNHNY and CDR2 SVGAGI (reference sequence). The V and J ends lost 5 bases and 0 bases respectively, with 17 bases between them. The CDR3 coding sequence is TGTGCCAGCAGTCGCGGACGGATCTCGAGCTCTGGAAACACCATATATTTT. Translated: CASSRGRISSSGNTIYF.

The CDR3 DNA sequence: TGTGCCAGCAGCGTATATGGGGGAGCTAACTATGGCTACACCTTC. This translates into CASSVYGGANYGYTF. The genes are TRBV9 and TRBJ1-2, with D possibly matching TRBD1 (5 bases). The CDR3 is 15 residues long. Trimming removed 1 base from V and 0 bases from J, with 10 bases in between. The germline V gene has CDR1 SGDLS and CDR2 YYNGEE.

V gene TRBV9 combines with J gene TRBJ2-1; 14 positions match TRBD2. CDR1 SGDLS and CDR2 YYNGEE come from the germline V gene. The CDR3 sequence is 16 residues long. Germline trimming cut 4 bases from V and 4 bases from J; bases unmatched to any gene: 4. The CDR3 DNA reads TGTGCCAGCAGCCCTGGGACTAGCGGGGGTTACAATGAGCAGTTCTTC. Protein product: CASSPGTSGGYNEQFF.

V usage is TRBV15 and J usage is TRBJ2-3; 13 positions match TRBD2. J gave up 2 bases and V 5 bases, and 13 bases lay outside the gene matches. Per germline, CDR1 LNHNV and CDR2 YYDKDF (reference sequence). The CDR3 totals 19 residues. In DNA form, the CDR3 reads TGTGCCACCAGCGGCTACCGATGGACTAGCGGGGGACCCACAGATACGCAGTATTTT. Translating it yields CATSGYRWTSGGPTDTQYF.

The chain carries TRBV2 and TRBJ2-7, with 9 positions matching TRBD1. Germline V lookup: CDR1 SNHLY, CDR2 FYNNEI. The CDR3 runs to 15 residues. Unmatched junction bases numbered 8, after V lost 5 bases and J lost 3 bases. CDR3 loop: CASSQTPGQGYEQYF. For the CDR3, the DNA is TGTGCCAGCAGTCAAACTCCGGGACAGGGCTACGAGCAGTACTTC.

The chain combines TRBV7-9 with TRBJ2-1, with TRBD2 matching 13 bases. Per the germline V gene, CDR1 is SEHNR and CDR2 is FQNEAQ (reference sequence). The CDR3 has 18 amino acids. V shed 1 base, J shed 2 bases, and the junction held 5 bases outside the gene matches. The CDR3 loop reads CASSLVLAGGPPYNEQFF. The DNA for the CDR3 is TGTGCCAGCAGCTTAGTACTAGCGGGGGGGCCCCCCTACAATGAGCAGTTCTTC.